The 20 T cell receptor beta chains presented below share a single source sample, sequenced in a study of cytomegalovirus exposure and HLA in healthy donors. With 60 Vbeta and 13 Jbeta primers, the PCR was carried out. Generated by immunoSEQ multiplex PCR, the TCRdb table keeps only in-frame clones and is missing some. The repertoire consists of roughly 75,000 clones, with roughly 88% occurring once and the leading ten covering over 15%. The material sequenced was PBMCs. The receptors shown here come from a man between 65 and 85 years old in good health and CMV-seropositive.

The chain is built from TRBV2 and TRBJ2-3; 8 nucleotides align to TRBD2. Trimming took 5 bases from V and 3 from J; bases not matched to a gene: 4. Germline-derived CDR1 and CDR2 are SNHLY and FYNNEI. The CDR3 consists of 14 residues. CDR3 sequence reads: CASSKLAETDTQYF. CDR3 nucleotides: TGTGCCAGCAGTAAACTAGCGGAGACAGATACGCAGTATTTT.

The rearrangement links TRBV7-6 to TRBJ1-3; 8 bases are shared with TRBD1. V gave up 5 bases and J gave up 3 bases; unmatched junction bases: 6. The germline CDR1 and CDR2 sequences are SGHVS and FNYEAQ. The CDR3 length is 15 residues. The CDR3 loop reads CASSTGQGGGNTIYF. The CDR3 coding sequence is TGTGCCAGCAGCACAGGACAGGGAGGTGGAAACACCATATATTTT.

The chain links TRBV6-6 to TRBJ1-2, with D tentatively TRBD1 (5 bases). Trimming shortened V by 6 bases and J by 1 base, and 9 bases separated the two germline ends. Germline V gives CDR1 MNHNY, CDR2 SVGAGI (reference sequence). This CDR3 spans 13 amino acids. The CDR3 loop is CASSPGGNYGYTF. CDR3 nucleotide sequence: TGTGCCAGCAGCCCCGGGGGTAACTATGGCTACACCTTC.

The chain joins TRBV10-3 to TRBJ2-1; 9 bases line up with TRBD2. V dropped 7 bases and J dropped 7; count of bases not matched to a gene: 5. This CDR3 comprises 13 residues. Germline V lookup: CDR1 ENHRY, CDR2 SYGVKD. In nucleotides, the CDR3 is TGTGCCATCAAGGTAGCGGGAGATAATGAGCAGTTCTTC. It encodes CAIKVAGDNEQFF.

The chain couples TRBV6-5 to TRBJ2-1; 11 nucleotides line up with TRBD1. J gave up 7 bases and V 1 base, and 6 bases lay outside the gene matches. Germline CDR1 is MNHEY and CDR2 is SVGAGI. This CDR3 is built from 16 residues. CDR3 in amino acids: CASSYYGQGAGNEQFF. CDR3 sequence (DNA): TGTGCCAGCAGTTACTACGGACAGGGGGCGGGGAATGAGCAGTTCTTC.

The V call is TRBV5-6, the J call TRBJ2-5; 13 bases are a match to TRBD2. CDR1 SGHDT and CDR2 YYEEEE come from the germline V gene. CDR3 length equals 16 residues. The V segment lost 4 bases and the J segment 3 bases; nucleotides outside the gene matches: 6. CDR3 in DNA: TGTGCCAGCAGCGAACCCGGGACTAGCGGGAAAGAGACCCAGTACTTC. Protein sequence: CASSEPGTSGKETQYF.

On this clone itself: A junction boundary mismatches the germline segment, possibly from a read error. The chain uses TRBV5-1 and TRBJ2-7; the D gene is possibly TRBD1 (6 bases). There are 15 residues in the CDR3. The germline gives CDR1 SGHRS, CDR2 YFSETQ. CDR3 sequence: CVSSLGHTSSYEQYF. The CDR3 nucleotides are TGCGTCAGCAGCTTGGGACACACGAGCTCCTACGAGCAGTACTTC.

This chain links TRBV6-1 with TRBJ1-5; D is unresolved. Deletions cut 1 base from V and 3 bases from J, with 7 bases between. Germline CDR1 reads MNHNS; CDR2 reads SASEGT. This CDR3 has 14 residues. The CDR3: CASSEDSFNQPQHF. In DNA, the CDR3 is TGTGCCAGCAGTGAAGACAGTTTCAATCAGCCCCAGCATTTT.

The CDR3 is CASSEGQGEDTEAFF. The CDR3 DNA follows: TGTGCCAGCAGCGAGGGACAGGGGGAGGACACTGAAGCTTTCTTT. The V call is TRBV7-9, the J call TRBJ1-1, with TRBD1 matching 11 bases. V shed 5 bases, J shed 3 bases, and the junction held 5 bases outside the gene matches. Germline CDR1 is SEHNR and CDR2 is FQNEAQ (reference sequence). There are 15 residues in the CDR3.

The V and J genes are TRBV11-3 and TRBJ2-3, with TRBD2 identical over 9 bases. The CDR3 length is 15 residues. Germline V gene lookup returns CDR1 SGHNT and CDR2 YENEEA. V shed 3 bases, J shed 4 bases, and the junction held 5 bases outside the gene matches. The CDR3 reads CASSLGTSLADTQYF. In DNA, the CDR3 is TGTGCCAGCAGCTTGGGGACTAGCCTGGCAGATACGCAGTATTTT.

V and J are TRBV18 and TRBJ1-4; D uncertain. Trimming stripped 3 bases from V and 5 bases from J, with 7 bases between. Germline loops: CDR1 KGHSH, CDR2 LQKENI. The CDR3 runs to 13 residues. The CDR3 loop reads CASSPSYNEKLFF. The CDR3 DNA reads TGTGCCAGCTCACCTTCCTACAATGAAAAACTGTTTTTT.

V is TRBV7-9 and J is TRBJ2-4; possible D gene TRBD2, 5 bases. V lost 5 bases to trimming and J lost 9 bases, with 14 bases between them. The V gene's germline CDR1 is SEHNR and CDR2 FQNEAQ (reference sequence). This CDR3 is 13 amino acids long. The CDR3 nucleotides are TGTGCCAGCAGCCCGACGGGGATGAGCATTCAGTACTTC. This codes for CASSPTGMSIQYF.

The chain employs TRBV29-1 and TRBJ1-5; 11 positions match TRBD1. Trimming cost V 6 bases and J 3 bases; bases outside gene matches: 1. Germline V gene lookup returns CDR1 SQVTM and CDR2 ANQGSEA. The CDR3 has 13 residues. The chain's CDR3 is CSVGQGDNQPQHF. DNA for the CDR3: TGCAGCGTGGGACAGGGGGACAATCAGCCCCAGCATTTT.

V and J are TRBV6-5 and TRBJ2-5, with D possibly TRBD1 on 6 matching bases. V was trimmed by 0 bases and J by 9 bases, leaving 20 bases between them. This CDR3 comprises 16 residues. Germline V gene data show CDR1 as MNHEY and CDR2 as SVGAGI. Here the CDR3 reads CASSYSWDTRGGPQYF. Here the CDR3 DNA reads TGTGCCAGCAGTTACTCCTGGGACACCCGAGGAGGTCCCCAGTACTTC.

The V call is TRBV7-3, the J call TRBJ2-3; weak D call: TRBD1 (6 bases). The CDR3 sequence is 14 residues long. The ends were cut back, 6 bases at V and 0 bases at J, with 10 bases in the middle. Per germline, CDR1 SGHTA and CDR2 FQGTGA. CDR3 protein: CASRRDTSTDTQYF. Written as DNA, the CDR3 is TGTGCCAGCAGAAGGGACACCAGCACAGATACGCAGTATTTT.

The chain joins TRBV11-2 to TRBJ2-7; 8 bases agree with TRBD1. Germline V gene data show CDR1 as SGHAT and CDR2 as FQNNGV. The CDR3 length is 13 residues. J gave up 7 bases and V 0 bases, and 2 bases lay outside the gene matches. CDR3 DNA: TGTGCCAGCAGCTTAGACAGGGGGCGTGAGCAGTACTTC. Amino acids: CASSLDRGREQYF.

Here the CDR3 DNA reads TGTGCCAGCAGATTCGACAGGGGCACCTACGAGCAGTACTTC. Translated, it gives CASRFDRGTYEQYF. The chain links TRBV27 to TRBJ2-7; 8 bases map to TRBD1. The V gene's germline CDR1 is MNHEY and CDR2 SMNVEV (reference sequence). This CDR3 region has 14 residues. V dropped 6 bases and J dropped 2; count of bases not matched to a gene: 6.

The genes are TRBV29-1 and TRBJ2-7; D is perhaps TRBD2 (6 bases). Germline CDR1 is SQVTM and CDR2 is ANQGSEA. Trimming took 0 bases from V and 0 from J, leaving 12 bases between them. The CDR3 consists of 15 residues. CDR3 DNA: TGCAGCGTTGAAGATCGGGGGTTTGGCTCCTACGAGCAGTACTTC. It translates to CSVEDRGFGSYEQYF.

This clone was seen a single time. The V call is TRBV29-1, the J call TRBJ2-5, with TRBD2 identical over 7 bases. The CDR3 is 11 amino acids. V gave up 7 bases and J gave up 5 bases; unmatched junction bases: 4. The germline gives CDR1 SQVTM, CDR2 ANQGSEA. The CDR3 coding sequence is TGCAGCGGATGGGAGGGGGAGACCCAGTACTTC. Residues: CSGWEGETQYF.

This rearrangement joins TRBV27 to TRBJ2-7, with 7 bases aligning to TRBD1. Germline CDR1 and CDR2: MNHEY and SMNVEV (reference sequence). The CDR3 sequence is 12 residues long. Trimming cost V 10 bases and J 7 bases; bases outside gene matches: 10. For the CDR3, the DNA is TGTGCCAATCCCGGGACAGAGGAAGAGCAGTACTTC. It codes for CANPGTEEEQYF.